One and the same sample provided the 10 T cell receptor beta chains below, sequenced in a study of T cells after yellow fever vaccination. TCRdb analysed the 5' RACE reads with MiXCR anew, one entry per CDR3 protein. Of about 360,000 distinct CDR3 sequences in the sample, about 6% were seen once. The sample in question was PBMCs, obtained 5 days after the yellow fever booster vaccination. All receptors come from a man aged 25 to 45 who received the YFV17D yellow fever vaccine.

This clonotype has a count of ten or more. The chain is built from TRBV28 and TRBJ2-3, with D perhaps TRBD2 (6 bases). Germline CDR1 is MDHEN and CDR2 is SYDVKM. The CDR3 loop spans 14 amino acids. Trimming pared 6 bases from V and 4 bases from J, leaving 14 bases between. The CDR3 DNA reads as TGTGCCAGCAGCGTTATTGGGGAGGCAGATACGCAGTATTTT. Amino acid sequence: CASSVIGEADTQYF.

The gene calls are TRBV6-5 and TRBJ2-3, with D tentatively TRBD2 (6 bases). V was clipped by 1 base and J by 0 bases, with 8 bases between them. The CDR3 runs to 15 residues. Germline lookup yields CDR1 MNHEY and CDR2 SVGAGI. In nucleotides, the CDR3 is TGTGCCAGCAGTTACTGGGGGACTAGCACAGATACGCAGTATTTT. Translating it yields CASSYWGTSTDTQYF.

This clonotype was detected a few times. The rearrangement links TRBV4-3 to TRBJ2-3; unclear D gene. V was pared by 1 base and J by 1 base, with 3 bases between. Germline V gene lookup returns CDR1 LGHNA and CDR2 YSLEER. The CDR3 covers 13 residues. The CDR3 nucleotides read TGCGCCAGCAGCCAAGGACGCACAGATACGCAGTATTTT. Protein product: CASSQGRTDTQYF.

V usage is TRBV29-1 and J usage is TRBJ2-7, with TRBD2 as a possible D gene (7 bases). CDR1 SQVTM and CDR2 ANQGSEA come from the germline V gene. The CDR3 has 14 residues. The V end was cut by 2 bases, the J end by 3 bases, with 14 bases between. The CDR3 DNA reads TGCAGCGTTGAAATGAGGGAGGGGGTCTACGAGCAGTACTTC. Translation gives CSVEMREGVYEQYF.

This clonotype was found many times. This chain uses TRBV5-6 with TRBJ2-1; the D is unclear. This CDR3 is built from 14 residues. V lost 1 base and J 7 bases, leaving 12 bases between the germline ends. CDR1 SGHDT and CDR2 YYEEEE come from the germline V gene. This CDR3 is CASSLRRPGNEQFF. CDR3 coding DNA: TGTGCCAGCAGCTTGAGGCGACCTGGAAATGAGCAGTTCTTC.

Only a few counts were recorded for this clonotype. V and J are TRBV10-3 and TRBJ1-2; D is uncertain. Trimming shortened V by 11 bases and J by 3 bases, and 13 bases separated the two germline ends. The germline V gene encodes CDR1 ENHRY and CDR2 SYGVKD. The CDR3 length is 12 residues. CDR3 sequence: CASGGRDYGYTF. CDR3 nucleotide sequence: TGTGCCTCAGGAGGGAGGGACTATGGCTACACCTTC.

The chain links TRBV11-2 to TRBJ2-7; TRBD2 agrees at 13 bases. V gave up 4 bases and J gave up 5 bases; unmatched junction bases: 5. The CDR3 spans 15 residues. Germline values: CDR1 SGHAT, CDR2 FQNNGV. The CDR3 sequence: CASSSGLAGRNEQYF. CDR3 nucleotide sequence: TGTGCCAGCAGCTCGGGACTAGCGGGAAGAAACGAGCAGTACTTC.

For this clonotype: Since no conserved phenylalanine or tryptophan closes the CDR3, a read error is the likely cause. The rearrangement links TRBV9 to TRBJ2-5; D possibly matches TRBD1 or TRBD2 (5 bases each). Trimming pared 4 bases from V and 4 bases from J, leaving 17 bases between. Germline values: CDR1 SGDLS, CDR2 YYNGEE. The length of the CDR3 is 15 residues. The CDR3 DNA sequence: TGTGCCAGCAGCCCAAACGTGGGGGATAGAGAGACCCAGTACTTA. Translating gives CASSPNVGDRETQYL.

V is TRBV18 and J is TRBJ2-1; 9 bases match TRBD2. Per the germline V gene, CDR1 is KGHSH and CDR2 is LQKENI. The V and J ends lost 3 bases and 10 bases, in that order; junction bases with no gene match: 13. This CDR3 region has 16 residues. CDR3 amino acids: CASSPTGGRAYKEQFF. In DNA form, the CDR3 reads TGTGCCAGCTCACCCACCGGCGGGAGGGCCTATAAAGAGCAGTTCTTC.

This clonotype occurred a few times. CDR3 protein: CAISDPPEAFF. The CDR3 DNA follows: TGTGCCATCAGTGACCCGCCTGAAGCTTTCTTT. The chain joins TRBV10-3 to TRBJ1-1, with D unclear. In germline, CDR1 is ENHRY, CDR2 SYGVKD. V was pared by 3 bases and J by 6 bases, with 5 bases between. This CDR3 has 11 residues.